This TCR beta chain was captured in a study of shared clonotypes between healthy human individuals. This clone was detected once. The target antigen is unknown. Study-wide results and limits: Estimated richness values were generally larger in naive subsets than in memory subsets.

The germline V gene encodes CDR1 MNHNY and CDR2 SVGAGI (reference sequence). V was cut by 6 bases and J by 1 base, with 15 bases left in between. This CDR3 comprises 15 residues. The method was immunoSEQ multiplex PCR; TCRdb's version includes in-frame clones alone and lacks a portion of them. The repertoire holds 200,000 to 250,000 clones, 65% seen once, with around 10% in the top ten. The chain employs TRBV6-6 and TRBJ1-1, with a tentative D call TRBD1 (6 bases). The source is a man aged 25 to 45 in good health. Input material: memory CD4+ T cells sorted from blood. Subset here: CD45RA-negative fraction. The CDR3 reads CASSPFTGRNTEAFF. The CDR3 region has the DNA TGTGCCAGCAGCCCTTTTACAGGGAGGAACACTGAAGCTTTCTTT.